This T cell receptor (beta chain) was profiled in a study of shared clonotypes between healthy human individuals. V was pared by 8 bases and J by 4 bases, with 17 bases between. The CDR3 is made up of 15 amino acids. Germline CDR1 is MNHEY and CDR2 is SMNVEV (reference sequence). To note about this clone: Its antigen is unidentified.

Generated by immunoSEQ multiplex PCR, the TCRdb table keeps only in-frame clones and is missing some. The sample records some 500,000 clones, 75% to 80% being singletons. Findings and limits, study-wide: The sole specimen, blood, was sampled, and tissue repertoires likely differ.

The receptor was isolated from a woman aged 40 to 50 in good health. Some clones in this sample may be carry-over from other donors' samples. The chain recombines TRBV27 with TRBJ2-2; unclear D gene. Sequenced sample: PBMCs. CDR3 in DNA: TGTGCCAGCTCTCGGATCAGTGGTTTCACCGGGGAGCTGTTTTTT. Its translation: CASSRISGFTGELFF.